This entry is about one TCR beta chain. This CDR3 is built from 13 residues. Trimming removed 6 bases from V and 1 base from J, with 9 bases in between. Germline V CDR1 and CDR2: ENHRY, SYGVKD. Survey-level immunoSEQ sequencing profiled the TCR beta repertoire. Here immunoSEQ multiplex PCR was the method, and the copy in TCRdb shows in-frame clones only, minus some. The repertoire has 60,000 to 75,000 clones, roughly 93% of them found once; the top ten carry under 4.5%. This chain connects TRBV10-3 to TRBJ1-2; unclear D gene. Source material: PBMCs. The receptor was derived from a man aged 40-49 years with rheumatoid arthritis. As DNA, the CDR3 is TGTGCCATCAGCCGGGGAGGTAACTATGGCTACACCTTC. It yields the protein CAISRGGNYGYTF.